This T cell receptor beta chain came from a study of blood T cell repertoires in COVID-19. Whole-study context: Both acute and convalescent COVID-19 samples were obtained from the United States, Italy and Spain. In each case, the material was cDNA or gDNA derived from T cells, B-cell-depleted T cells, or PBMCs.

In the source study's methods: Reference gene primer amplification gave estimated nucleated cell counts. The data were produced by immunoSEQ multiplex PCR, yet TCRdb's version contains in-frame clones alone and is incomplete. That table gives V, J and clone size, and the DNA gave D and trimming. The data show hundreds of thousands of clones, around 83% seen once. The V gene lost 0 bases and the J gene lost 3 bases, with 9 bases spanning the gap. From germline, CDR1 is SGHNT and CDR2 YYREEE (reference sequence). CDR3 length: 14 residues. This clone was recorded only once. The chain recombines TRBV5-4 with TRBJ1-1; no firm D call. This TCR was sampled from an elderly man with acute or convalescent COVID-19. Sequenced material: peripheral blood. The CDR3 loop is CASSLAKRHTEAFF. The CDR3 DNA sequence: TGTGCCAGCAGCTTGGCCAAGAGGCACACTGAAGCTTTCTTT.